The next 6 T cell receptor beta chains were all read from a single sample in a study of monozygotic twins with inflammatory bowel disease. Using the 5' RACE reads, TCRdb records one entry per CDR3 protein without DNA. In total, the table holds tens of thousands of distinct CDR3 sequences. Sequenced material: blood. These TCRs come from a human donor with ulcerative colitis or Crohn's disease, or a healthy co-twin of an affected twin (not recorded which).

The chain employs TRBV5-1 and TRBJ2-5; TCRdb selects TRBD2, and the lack of DNA leaves this call unchecked. Looked up from germline, CDR1 is SGHRS and CDR2 is YFSETQ. The CDR3 sequence is 16 residues long. The CDR3 spells CASSLVVAGGAETQYF.

The rearrangement uses TRBV5-1 and TRBJ1-1; TCRdb proposes TRBD1, but this gene call is untestable without DNA. The CDR3 runs to 14 residues. Germline V gene sequence: CDR1 SGHRS, CDR2 YFSETQ. This chain's CDR3 is CASSLSPGRTEAFF.

This rearrangement joins TRBV5-6 to TRBJ1-1; TCRdb's assignment of TRBD1 cannot be checked, as there is no DNA. CDR1 and CDR2 from the germline V gene are SGHDT and YYEEEE. The CDR3 runs to 13 residues. The CDR3 loop reads CASSFRPNTEAFF. Looking up the rest from reference TRBV5-6 and TRBJ1-1 gives the full variable domain: DAGVTQSPTHLIKTRGQQVTLRCSPKSGHDTVSWYQQALGQGPQFIFQYYEEEERQRGNFPDRFSGHQFPNYSSELNVNALLLGDSALYLCASSFRPNTEAFFGQGTRLTVV.

This sequence joins TRBV20-1 and TRBJ2-5; TCRdb names TRBD2, which stays unverified in the absence of DNA. The CDR3 runs 14 residues. The germline V gene has CDR1 DFQATT and CDR2 SNEGSKA (reference sequence). The CDR3 protein is CSASPGLVGETQYF.

The chain links TRBV5-1 to TRBJ1-1; TCRdb's D call of TRBD1 is untestable without DNA. Germline V gives CDR1 SGHRS, CDR2 YFSETQ. This CDR3 spans 17 amino acids. The CDR3 spells CASSFSPNRVSNTEAFF.

The chain links TRBV20-1 to TRBJ2-1. This CDR3 has 15 amino acids. CDR1 is DFQATT, CDR2 SNEGSKA, per germline (reference sequence). CDR3 protein: CSARDPAIAYNEQFF.